The sequence of this T cell receptor (beta chain) was determined in a study of blood T cells in healthy people across ages. Study as a whole: Capturing about one barcoded beta molecule per two T cells was achieved by template switching.

Each donor had approximately 10 milliliters of peripheral blood drawn. Isolation recovered at least 7 million PBMCs from every sample. Through a sample-barcoded 5' primer and a J-beta primer mix, a second PCR was run for roughly 7 to 11 cycles. Each CDR3 protein is one row after TCRdb ran MiXCR on the 5' RACE reads. The sample includes about 690,000 distinct CDR3 sequences, roughly two fifths of them seen just once. The sequence was obtained from an elderly man in good health. The sequencing sample was made of blood.

CDR3: CASSLGAGRVETQYF. CDR3 DNA sequence: TGTGCCAGCAGCTTGGGAGCGGGAAGGGTGGAGACCCAGTACTTC. The V and J genes are TRBV7-2 and TRBJ2-5; 7 nucleotides line up with TRBD2. Germline trimming cut 3 bases from V and 5 bases from J; bases unmatched to any gene: 9. The germline V gene has CDR1 SGHTA and CDR2 FQGNSA. The CDR3 totals 15 residues.